The 12 T cell receptor beta chains in this list originate from one sample, sequenced in a study of blood T cell repertoires in COVID-19. Sequencing was performed with immunoSEQ multiplex PCR; in TCRdb, only in-frame clones are kept and a portion is missing. The table includes more than 250,000 clones, roughly nine tenths detected once. The sample was PBMCs or T cells enriched from blood (not recorded which). Receptor source: a woman aged 18-30 years who had recovered from COVID-19.

In this sample, this clone turned up once. DNA of the CDR3: TGCGCCAGCAGCGACTCCAACTCAGATACGCAGTATTTT. Encoded protein: CASSDSNSDTQYF. This chain links TRBV4-1 with TRBJ2-3; the D is unclear. Per the germline V gene, CDR1 is MGHRA and CDR2 is YSYEKL. V was clipped by 5 bases and J by 4 bases, with 10 bases between them. The CDR3 has 13 amino acids.

This chain links TRBV27 with TRBJ1-2; TRBD1 agrees at 7 bases. V gave up 6 bases and J gave up 5 bases; unmatched junction bases: 9. The germline V gene encodes CDR1 MNHEY and CDR2 SMNVEV (reference sequence). The CDR3 is 14 residues long. CDR3 bases: TGTGCCAGCAGACCAGGAGCAGGGGGGTATGGCTACACCTTC. Amino acids: CASRPGAGGYGYTF.

Only one count was recorded for this clone. The chain combines TRBV29-1 with TRBJ2-2, with TRBD1 as a possible D gene (5 bases). In germline, CDR1 is SQVTM, CDR2 ANQGSEA. The CDR3 length is 16 residues. V was shortened by 5 bases and J by 6 bases, with 22 bases between the two germline ends. CDR3 in amino acids: CSVTRIDSQGSGELFF. The CDR3 DNA sequence: TGCAGCGTTACCCGGATCGACAGCCAAGGATCCGGGGAGCTGTTTTTT.

This chain uses TRBV28 with TRBJ2-7; no firm D call. Trimming pared 5 bases from V and 0 bases from J, leaving 20 bases between. Germline loops: CDR1 MDHEN, CDR2 SYDVKM. The CDR3 is made up of 17 amino acids. The CDR3 nucleotides read TGTGCCAGCAGTCCCCCCAACAGTTTCGTCCACTCCTACGAGCAGTACTTC. Translated: CASSPPNSFVHSYEQYF.

The rearrangement links TRBV2 to TRBJ2-7; possibly TRBD2 for D (6 bases). V lost 2 bases and J 6 bases, leaving 14 bases between the germline ends. This CDR3 comprises 14 residues. In germline, CDR1 is SNHLY, CDR2 FYNNEI. CDR3 in amino acids: CASSEPSGLFEQYF. The CDR3 region has the DNA TGTGCCAGCAGTGAACCGTCGGGACTCTTCGAGCAGTACTTC.

This chain links TRBV9 with TRBJ1-1; 8 bases fit TRBD1. Germline CDR1 SGDLS, CDR2 YYNGEE. V gave up 4 bases and J gave up 4 bases; unmatched junction bases: 3. This CDR3 has 13 amino acids. CDR3 sequence reads: CASSPTGGTEAFF. The DNA for the CDR3 is TGTGCCAGCAGCCCTACAGGGGGCACTGAAGCTTTCTTT. The whole variable domain, filled in from reference TRBV9 and TRBJ1-1, reads DSGVTQTPKHLITATGQRVTLRCSPRSGDLSVYWYQQSLDQGLQFLIQYYNGEERAKGNILERFSAQQFPDLHSELNLSSLELGDSALYFCASSPTGGTEAFFGQGTRLTVV.

This clone has only one observation. The V and J genes are TRBV5-6 and TRBJ1-6, with 9 positions matching TRBD1. Germline loops: CDR1 SGHDT, CDR2 YYEEEE. This CDR3 contains 14 residues. V shed 5 bases, J shed 7 bases, and the junction held 4 bases outside the gene matches. Written as DNA, the CDR3 is TGTGCCAGCAGTTGGGGACAGGGCAATTCACCCCTCCACTTT. Its translation is CASSWGQGNSPLHF.

The chain links TRBV2 to TRBJ1-5, with D unresolved. The germline CDR1 and CDR2 sequences are SNHLY and FYNNEI. The CDR3 runs 13 residues. Trimming shortened V by 5 bases and J by 2 bases, and 7 bases separated the two germline ends. The CDR3 protein is CASSYRGNQPQHF. Here the CDR3 DNA reads TGTGCCAGCAGTTACAGAGGCAATCAGCCCCAGCATTTT. The variable domain in full, completed from reference TRBV2 and TRBJ1-5, reads EPEVTQTPSHQVTQMGQEVILRCVPISNHLYFYWYRQILGQKVEFLVSFYNNEISEKSEIFDDQFSVERPDGSNFTLKIRSTKLEDSAMYFCASSYRGNQPQHFGDGTRLSIL.

The rearrangement joins TRBV3-1 (or the pseudogene TRBV3-2) to TRBJ2-1; 11 bases align to TRBD2. The germline V gene has CDR1 LGHDT and CDR2 YNNKEL (reference sequence). Trimming at V came to 3 bases and at J to 1 base, leaving 26 bases not matched to a gene. This CDR3 has 24 amino acids. The CDR3 region has the DNA TGTGCCAGCAGCCAGACCGGGGGGGTCCCGCCGGCACTAGCGGGAGCATCTTCCTACAATGAGCAGTTCTTC. It is translated as CASSQTGGVPPALAGASSYNEQFF.

This chain uses TRBV6-5 with TRBJ2-1; 7 bases map to TRBD1. Germline lookup yields CDR1 MNHEY and CDR2 SVGAGI. V was clipped by 9 bases and J by 2 bases; unmatched bases: 7. The CDR3 sequence is 14 residues long. The CDR3 sequence is CASHLTGAYNEQFF. CDR3 bases: TGTGCCAGTCACCTAACAGGGGCCTACAATGAGCAGTTCTTC.

The genes are TRBV12-5 and TRBJ2-2, with TRBD2 as a possible D gene (5 bases). With 0 bases removed from V and 2 bases from J, the gap between germline ends came to 13 bases. This CDR3 has 17 amino acids. Germline lookup yields CDR1 LGHNT and CDR2 FRNRAP. As DNA, the CDR3 is TGTGCTAGTGGTTTGGTACTCAGCGGCGCCAACACCGGGGAGCTGTTTTTT. Residues: CASGLVLSGANTGELFF.

The V gene is TRBV2, the J gene TRBJ1-2; D remains ambiguous. Trimming cost V 6 bases and J 8 bases, with 13 bases left between them. CDR1 and CDR2 from the germline V gene are SNHLY and FYNNEI. This CDR3 has 12 residues. CDR3 DNA: TGTGCCAGCAGCTCCAGGTTAGGAGGCTACACCTTC. This translates into CASSSRLGGYTF.